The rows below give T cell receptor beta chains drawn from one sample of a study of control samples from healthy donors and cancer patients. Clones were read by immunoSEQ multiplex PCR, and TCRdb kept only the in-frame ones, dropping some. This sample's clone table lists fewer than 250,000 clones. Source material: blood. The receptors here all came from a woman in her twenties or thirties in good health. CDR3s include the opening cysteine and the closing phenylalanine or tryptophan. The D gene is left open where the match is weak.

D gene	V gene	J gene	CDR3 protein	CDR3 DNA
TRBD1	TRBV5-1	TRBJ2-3	CASSLEGANTQYF	TGCGCCAGCAGCTTGGAGGGGGCAAATACGCAGTATTTT
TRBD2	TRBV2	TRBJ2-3	CASRDRLAGPYTQYF	TGTGCCAGCAGGGACCGACTAGCGGGGCCTTATACGCAGTATTTT
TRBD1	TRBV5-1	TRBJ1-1	CASSLAGQGVTEAFF	TGCGCCAGCAGCTTGGCCGGTCAGGGGGTCACTGAAGCTTTCTTT
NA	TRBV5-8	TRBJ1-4	CASSPPDKPSYEKLFF	TGTGCCAGCAGCCCCCCCGACAAACCTTCCTATGAAAAACTGTTTTTT
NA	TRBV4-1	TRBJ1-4	CASSHPLLDRNEKLFF	TGCGCCAGCAGCCATCCCCTACTCGACCGAAATGAAAAACTGTTTTTT
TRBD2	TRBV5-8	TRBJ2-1	CASSPILAGGSYNEQFF	TGTGCCAGCAGCCCGATACTAGCGGGGGGTTCCTACAATGAGCAGTTCTTC
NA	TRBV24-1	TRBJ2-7	CATSIEGSYEQYF	TGTGCCACCAGTATTGAGGGCTCCTACGAGCAGTACTTC
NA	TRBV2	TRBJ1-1	CASPESGENTEAFF	TGTGCCAGCCCTGAAAGCGGGGAAAACACTGAAGCTTTCTTT
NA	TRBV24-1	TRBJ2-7	CATSDAGAYEQYF	TGTGCCACCAGTGATGCAGGGGCCTACGAGCAGTACTTC
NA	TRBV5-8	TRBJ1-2	CASSSGNYGYTF	TGTGCCAGCAGTTCCGGAAACTATGGCTACACCTTC
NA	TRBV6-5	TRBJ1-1	CASSYRGAEAFF	TGTGCCAGCAGTTACCGAGGGGCTGAAGCTTTCTTT
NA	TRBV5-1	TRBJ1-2	CASQAGGAPYYGYTF	TGCGCCAGCCAAGCCGGGGGGGCTCCCTACTATGGCTACACCTTC
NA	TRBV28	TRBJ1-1	CASSASLTGSWTEAFF	TGTGCCAGCAGCGCATCCTTAACAGGGAGTTGGACTGAAGCTTTCTTT
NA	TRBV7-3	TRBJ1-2	CASSLEAPGPRNYGYTF	TGTGCCAGCAGCCTGGAGGCCCCGGGACCCAGAAACTATGGCTACACCTTC
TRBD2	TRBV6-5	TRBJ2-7	CASSYSLAGGYEQYF	TGTGCCAGCAGTTACTCACTAGCGGGGGGCTACGAGCAGTACTTC
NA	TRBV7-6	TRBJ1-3	CASSPTRGSRSGNTIYF	TGTGCCAGCAGCCCTACACGTGGATCCCGCTCTGGAAACACCATATATTTT
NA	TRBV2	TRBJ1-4	CASRAHQRGPSNEKLFF	TGTGCCAGCCGGGCCCACCAGCGGGGACCCTCTAATGAAAAACTGTTTTTT
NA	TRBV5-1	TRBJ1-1	CASSSTGTMNTEAFF	TGCGCCAGCAGTTCGACCGGGACAATGAACACTGAAGCTTTCTTT
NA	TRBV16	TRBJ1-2	CASSQSEGETPYGYTF	TGTGCCAGCAGCCAATCGGAGGGGGAGACTCCCTATGGCTACACCTTC
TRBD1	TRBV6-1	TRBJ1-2	CASSELGQYFHGYTF	TGTGCCAGCAGTGAATTGGGACAGTATTTCCATGGCTACACCTTC
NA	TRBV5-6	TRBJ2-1	CASSLARRDFSSSYNEQFF	TGTGCCAGCAGCTTGGCTAGGAGGGACTTCTCTAGCTCCTACAATGAGCAGTTCTTC
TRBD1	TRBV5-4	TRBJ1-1	CASSSHRDRENTEAFF	TGTGCCAGCAGTTCCCACCGGGACAGGGAAAACACTGAAGCTTTCTTT
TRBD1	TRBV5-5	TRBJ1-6	CASSPGTGGTPLHF	TGTGCCAGCAGCCCCGGGACAGGGGGAACACCCCTCCACTTT
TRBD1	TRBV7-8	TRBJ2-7	CASSRDRRSSYEQYF	TGTGCCAGCAGCCGGGACAGAAGGAGCTCCTACGAGCAGTACTTC
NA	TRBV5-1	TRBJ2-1	CASSLTAYNEQFF	TGCGCCAGCAGCTTGACAGCCTACAATGAGCAGTTCTTC
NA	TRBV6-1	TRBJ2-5	CASSEGIIRTQVETQYF	TGTGCCAGCAGTGAAGGGATAATCAGGACCCAGGTGGAGACCCAGTACTTC
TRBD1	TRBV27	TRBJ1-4	CASSPGTVGKLFF	TGTGCCAGCAGTCCCGGGACAGTAGGAAAACTGTTTTTT
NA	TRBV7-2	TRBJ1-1	CASSLVGGGDTEAFF	TGTGCCAGCAGCTTAGTGGGGGGAGGGGACACTGAAGCTTTCTTT
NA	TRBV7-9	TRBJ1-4	CASSLALGADEKLFF	TGTGCCAGCAGCTTAGCTCTGGGGGCGGATGAAAAACTGTTTTTT
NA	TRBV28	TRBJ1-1	CASSLWFEAFF	TGTGCCAGCAGTTTATGGTTTGAAGCTTTCTTT
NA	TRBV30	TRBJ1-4	CAWEMRGRLNEKLFF	TGTGCCTGGGAGATGCGGGGACGGCTTAATGAAAAACTGTTTTTT
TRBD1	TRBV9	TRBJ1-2	CASSPYETGGGYGYTF	TGTGCCAGCAGCCCATACGAGACAGGGGGCGGCTATGGCTACACCTTC
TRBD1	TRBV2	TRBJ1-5	CASSDPGQGYSNQPQHF	TGTGCCAGCAGTGACCCGGGACAGGGGTATAGCAATCAGCCCCAGCATTTT
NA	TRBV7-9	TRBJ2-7	CASSPTDPSEQYF	TGTGCCAGCAGCCCGACAGACCCCTCCGAGCAGTACTTC
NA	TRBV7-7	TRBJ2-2	CASSFSGGELFF	TGTGCTAGCAGCTTTAGTGGCGGGGAGCTGTTTTTT
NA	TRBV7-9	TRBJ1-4	CASSWGEGRKLFF	TGTGCCAGCAGCTGGGGGGAGGGCAGAAAACTGTTTTTT
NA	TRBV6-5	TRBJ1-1	CASSYPSGAPGEAFF	TGTGCCAGCAGTTATCCGTCGGGGGCTCCCGGGGAAGCTTTCTTT
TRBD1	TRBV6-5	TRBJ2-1	CASSLGTGGLSEQFF	TGTGCCAGCAGTTTGGGGACAGGGGGCTTGAGTGAGCAGTTCTTC
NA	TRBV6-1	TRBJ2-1	CASSEGRSRWNEQFF	TGTGCCAGCAGTGAAGGGCGGTCTAGATGGAATGAGCAGTTCTTC
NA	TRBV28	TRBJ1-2	CASSFRGFGYTF	TGTGCCAGCAGTTTTCGGGGATTCGGCTACACCTTC
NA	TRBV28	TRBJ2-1	CASSLQASQQFF	TGTGCCAGCAGTTTACAGGCGTCTCAGCAGTTCTTC
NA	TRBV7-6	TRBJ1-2	CASSLRQDGLYGYTF	TGTGCCAGCAGCTTAAGGCAAGACGGGCTCTACGGCTACACCTTC
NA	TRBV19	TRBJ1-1	CASRDPPGTEAFF	TGTGCCAGTAGGGACCCCCCCGGGACTGAAGCTTTCTTT
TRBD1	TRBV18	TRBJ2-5	CASSPGQGAETQYF	TGTGCCAGCTCCCCGGGACAGGGGGCGGAGACCCAGTACTTC